These 16 T cell receptor beta chains came from one sample sequenced in a study of identical twins. TCRdb ran MiXCR on the 5' RACE reads and lists one entry per CDR3 protein. Counted here are about 690,000 distinct CDR3 sequences, around 6% occurring once; the ten biggest clones make up 1.5% to 2%. Sequencing input: naive T cells sorted from blood. The receptors were sampled from a man between 18 and 35 years old in good health.

This clonotype was recorded many times. The chain uses TRBV11-2 and TRBJ1-2; D is uncertain. The V gene's germline CDR1 is SGHAT and CDR2 FQNNGV. Trimming took off 5 bases at V and 4 bases at J, with 17 bases between the two ends. The CDR3 is 15 residues long. CDR3 protein: CASSPGPSGGYGYTF. The CDR3 bases are TGTGCCAGCAGCCCGGGTCCATCAGGAGGCTATGGCTACACCTTC.

V and J are TRBV12-3 or TRBV12-4 and TRBJ1-5, with D perhaps TRBD1 (5 bases). Between the trimmed V and J ends, which lost 1 base and 2 bases, there was a span of 9 bases. The CDR3 covers 15 residues. For the CDR3, the DNA is TGTGCCAGCAGTTTAGAGGGGATCGGCAATCAGCCCCAGCATTTT. Residues: CASSLEGIGNQPQHF.

The CDR3 reads CASSRVPMRGEQYF. The CDR3 nucleotides are TGTGCCAGCAGCAGAGTCCCCATGAGGGGCGAGCAGTACTTC. This chain joins TRBV5-5 and TRBJ2-7, with D perhaps matching TRBD1 or TRBD2 (5 bases each). With 4 bases removed from V and 6 bases from J, the gap between germline ends came to 17 bases. From germline, CDR1 is SGHKS and CDR2 YYEKEE (reference sequence). The CDR3 contains 14 residues.

This clonotype has a handful of counts. The chain uses TRBV7-9 and TRBJ2-7; 8 nucleotides match TRBD2. Germline CDR1 SEHNR, CDR2 FQNEAQ (reference sequence). The CDR3 runs to 16 residues. The V and J ends lost 5 bases and 3 bases, in that order; junction bases with no gene match: 12. This CDR3 reads CASSPIAGAGDYEQYF. The DNA for the CDR3 is TGTGCCAGCAGCCCAATCGCCGGAGCGGGAGACTACGAGCAGTACTTC.

Many counts were recorded for this clonotype. This chain joins TRBV29-1 and TRBJ1-2, with D possibly TRBD1 on 5 matching bases. The V and J ends lost 7 bases and 0 bases respectively, with 12 bases between them. The CDR3 is 13 amino acids. Germline lookup yields CDR1 SQVTM and CDR2 ANQGSEA. The CDR3 sequence is CSATADPNYGYTF. CDR3 DNA: TGCAGCGCGACAGCCGACCCTAACTATGGCTACACCTTC.

In this sample, this clonotype turned up many times. The rearrangement joins TRBV5-1 to TRBJ2-7; D is possibly TRBD1 (5 bases). V lost 4 bases to trimming and J lost 6 bases, with 14 bases between them. This CDR3 has 13 amino acids. Per germline, CDR1 SGHRS and CDR2 YFSETQ. The CDR3 loop reads CASSIAQGGEQYF. In DNA form, the CDR3 reads TGCGCCAGCAGCATAGCTCAGGGTGGCGAGCAGTACTTC.

The chain carries TRBV5-1 and TRBJ2-3; TRBD1 might be the D (6 bases). The CDR3 spans 15 residues. V dropped 0 bases and J dropped 6 bases, with 14 bases sitting between them. CDR1 and CDR2 (germline): SGHRS, YFSETQ. CDR3 residues: CASSLAKRGYDTQYF. CDR3 DNA sequence: TGCGCCAGCAGCTTGGCTAAGAGGGGGTACGATACGCAGTATTTT.

This clonotype showed up just a few times. The V call is TRBV20-1, the J call TRBJ2-7; TRBD1 matches 9 bases. The junction had 5 bases not matched to a gene; V was cut back by 6 bases and J by 5 bases. The CDR3 length is 12 residues. The germline gives CDR1 DFQATT, CDR2 SNEGSKA (reference sequence). CDR3 loop: CSATDRGNEQYF. CDR3 sequence (DNA): TGCAGTGCGACGGACAGGGGCAACGAGCAGTACTTC.

This sequence joins TRBV4-3 and TRBJ2-2; possible D gene TRBD2, 5 bases. The CDR3 covers 17 residues. Trimming cost V 1 base and J 0 bases, with 12 bases left between them. Germline CDR1 LGHNA, CDR2 YSLEER. CDR3 in amino acids: CASSQVAGTSNTGELFF. CDR3 nucleotide sequence: TGCGCCAGCAGCCAAGTTGCGGGCACCTCGAACACCGGGGAGCTGTTTTTT.

This sequence joins TRBV27 and TRBJ2-7; D is uncertain. The V gene's germline CDR1 is MNHEY and CDR2 SMNVEV (reference sequence). This CDR3 is 11 amino acids long. CDR3 in DNA: TGTGCCAGCACGAAAGGATTGCCCCCCGACGTC. This encodes CASTKGLPPDV.

This clonotype was detected many times. J is TRBJ2-5 and V is TRBV10-3, with D possibly being TRBD2 (5 bases). CDR1 ENHRY and CDR2 SYGVKD come from the germline V gene. The CDR3 consists of 14 residues. Trimming cost V 3 bases and J 4 bases, with 12 bases left between them. DNA for the CDR3: TGTGCCATCAGTGATGAGGGTCGGGTAGAGACCCAGTACTTC. This codes for CAISDEGRVETQYF.

The chain's CDR3 is CASSFRAAGETQYF. The DNA for the CDR3 is TGTGCCAGCAGTTTTAGGGCCGCCGGGGAGACCCAGTACTTC. This rearrangement joins TRBV28 to TRBJ2-5; D uncertain. CDR1 and CDR2 (germline): MDHEN, SYDVKM. The CDR3 loop spans 14 amino acids. Trimming shortened V by 3 bases and J by 5 bases, and 13 bases separated the two germline ends.

This clonotype was counted between two and nine times. The J gene is TRBJ2-2, the V gene TRBV20-1, with 10 bases fitting TRBD2. The CDR3 covers 15 residues. V dropped 2 bases and J dropped 8; count of bases not matched to a gene: 8. Germline V gives CDR1 DFQATT, CDR2 SNEGSKA (reference sequence). CDR3 in amino acids: CSARNSGRRFGELFF. The CDR3 nucleotides read TGCAGTGCTAGAAATAGCGGGAGGCGGTTTGGGGAGCTGTTTTTT.

This clonotype has more than one count but fewer than ten. This chain links TRBV14 with TRBJ2-5; no clear D gene. With 0 bases removed from V and 2 bases from J, the gap between germline ends came to 10 bases. The CDR3 sequence is 15 residues long. Germline-derived CDR1 and CDR2 are SGHDN and FVKESK. The CDR3 nucleotides are TGTGCCAGCAGCCAAGACTCCGGCTCACAAGAGACCCAGTACTTC. Translation: CASSQDSGSQETQYF. Full variable domain (outside the CDR3, taken from reference TRBV14 and TRBJ2-5): EAGVTQFPSHSVIEKGQTVTLRCDPISGHDNLYWYRRVMGKEIKFLLHFVKESKQDESGMPNNRFLAERTGGTYSTLKVQPAELEDSGVYFCASSQDSGSQETQYFGPGTRLLVL.

This clonotype was counted between two and nine times. The rearrangement uses TRBV5-1 and TRBJ2-2; the D gene is possibly TRBD1 (6 bases). The CDR3 has 16 amino acids. Trimming removed 3 bases at V and 0 bases at J, with 12 bases between. Per germline, CDR1 SGHRS and CDR2 YFSETQ. CDR3 region: CASSWIQGPNTGELFF. In DNA, the CDR3 is TGCGCCAGCAGCTGGATACAGGGTCCGAACACCGGGGAGCTGTTTTTT.

This clonotype has a count of ten or more. The gene calls are TRBV4-1 and TRBJ2-5; 10 positions match TRBD2. Germline values: CDR1 MGHRA, CDR2 YSYEKL. The length of the CDR3 is 15 residues. V shed 4 bases, J shed 4 bases, and the junction held 6 bases outside the gene matches. CDR3: CASSLAGGGGETQYF. The CDR3, as DNA: TGCGCCAGCAGCCTAGCGGGAGGAGGAGGAGAGACCCAGTACTTC.